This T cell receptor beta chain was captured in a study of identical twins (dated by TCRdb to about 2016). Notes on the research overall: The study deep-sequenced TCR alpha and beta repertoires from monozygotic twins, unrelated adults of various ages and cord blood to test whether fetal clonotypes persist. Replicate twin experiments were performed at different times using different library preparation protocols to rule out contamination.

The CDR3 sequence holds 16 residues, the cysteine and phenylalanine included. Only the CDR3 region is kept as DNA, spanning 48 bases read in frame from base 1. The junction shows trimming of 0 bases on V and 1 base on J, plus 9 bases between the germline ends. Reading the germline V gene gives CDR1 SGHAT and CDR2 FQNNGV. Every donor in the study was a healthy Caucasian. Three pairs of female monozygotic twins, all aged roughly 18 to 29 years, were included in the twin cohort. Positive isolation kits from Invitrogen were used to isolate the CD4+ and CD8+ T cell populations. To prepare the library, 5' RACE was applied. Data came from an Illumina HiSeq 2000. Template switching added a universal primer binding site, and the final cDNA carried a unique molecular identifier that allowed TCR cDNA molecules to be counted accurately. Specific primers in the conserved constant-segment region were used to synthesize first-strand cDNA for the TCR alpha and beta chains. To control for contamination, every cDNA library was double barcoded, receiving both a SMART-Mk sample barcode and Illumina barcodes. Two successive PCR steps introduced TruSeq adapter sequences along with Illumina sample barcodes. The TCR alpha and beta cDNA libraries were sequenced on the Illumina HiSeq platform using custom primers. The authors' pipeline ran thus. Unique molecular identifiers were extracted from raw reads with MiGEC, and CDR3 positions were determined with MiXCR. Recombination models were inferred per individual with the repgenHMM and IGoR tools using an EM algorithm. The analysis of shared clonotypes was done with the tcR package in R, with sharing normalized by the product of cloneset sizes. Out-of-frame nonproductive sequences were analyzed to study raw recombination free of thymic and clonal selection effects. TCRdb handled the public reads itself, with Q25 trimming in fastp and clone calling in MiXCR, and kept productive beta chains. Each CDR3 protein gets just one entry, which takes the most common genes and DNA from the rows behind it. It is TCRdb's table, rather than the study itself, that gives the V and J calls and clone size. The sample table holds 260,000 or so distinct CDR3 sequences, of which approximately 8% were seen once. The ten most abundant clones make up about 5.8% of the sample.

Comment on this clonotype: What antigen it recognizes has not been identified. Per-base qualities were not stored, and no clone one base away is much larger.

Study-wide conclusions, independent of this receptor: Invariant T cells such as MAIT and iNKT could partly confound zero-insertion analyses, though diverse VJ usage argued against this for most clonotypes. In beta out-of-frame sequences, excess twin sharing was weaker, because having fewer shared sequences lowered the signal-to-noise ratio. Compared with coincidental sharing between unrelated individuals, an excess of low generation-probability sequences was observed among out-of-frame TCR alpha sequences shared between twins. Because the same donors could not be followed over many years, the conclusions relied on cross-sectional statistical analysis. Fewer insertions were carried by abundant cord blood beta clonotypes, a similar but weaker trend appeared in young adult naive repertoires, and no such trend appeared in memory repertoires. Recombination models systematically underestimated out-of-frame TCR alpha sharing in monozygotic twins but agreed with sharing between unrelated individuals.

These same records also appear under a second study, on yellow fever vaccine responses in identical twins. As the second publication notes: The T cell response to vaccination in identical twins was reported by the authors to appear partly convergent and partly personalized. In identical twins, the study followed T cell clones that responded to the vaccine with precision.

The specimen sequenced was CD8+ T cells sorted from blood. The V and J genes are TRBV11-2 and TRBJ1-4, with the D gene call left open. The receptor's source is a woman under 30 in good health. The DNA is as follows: TGTGCCAGCAGCTTAGAATGGGCAGGAACTAATGAAAAACTGTTTTTT. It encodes CASSLEWAGTNEKLFF.